Below, 4 T cell receptor beta chains from the same sample are listed, as sequenced in a study of T cells in women clearing cervical HPV infection. Sequenced by immunoSEQ multiplex PCR; TCRdb stores in-frame clones only, minus some. This table lists about 32,000 clones. Sequenced: blood buffy coat. The source is a woman between 18 and 69 years old with a cervical HPV16 infection that either progressed to CIN3+ or cleared (not recorded which).

Incomplete CDR3 DNA: TGTGCCAGCAGCTATGGGACAGGGGCCTACGAG. Translated: CASSYGTGAYE. The CDR3, in full, reads CASSYGTGAYEQYF. The genes are TRBV5-5 and TRBJ2-7, with 10 bases lining up with TRBD1. The CDR3 extends 3 residues past the end of the read, so its final part is completed from the germline J gene. Looked up from germline, CDR1 is SGHKS and CDR2 is YYEKEE (reference sequence). The J segment lost 2 bases and the V segment lost 3 bases, leaving 2 bases of the junction unmatched. The CDR3 contains 14 residues.

Concerning this clone: The CDR3 end is not reached by the read, which stops 3 residues before it; the germline J gene fills it in. The rearrangement uses TRBV20-1 and TRBJ2-1, with TRBD2 matching 8 bases. The CDR3 consists of 15 residues. CDR1 and CDR2 from the germline V gene are DFQATT and SNEGSKA (reference sequence). Trimming at V came to 3 bases and at J to 5 bases, leaving 9 bases not matched to a gene. This CDR3 reads CSASGAGATDNEQFF. The covered CDR3 bases are TGCAGTGCTAGTGGAGCGGGGGCAACAGACAATGAG.

CDR3: CASSRYPATNEKLFF. The covered CDR3 bases are TGTGCCAGCAGCAGATACCCGGCAACTAATGAAAAA. The genes are TRBV14 and TRBJ1-4; D not certain. The read gets to within 3 residues of the CDR3 end, and the germline J gene fills in the rest. CDR3 length: 15 amino acids. CDR1 SGHDN and CDR2 FVKESK come from the germline V gene. V shed 5 bases and J shed 0 bases, with 10 bases lying between them.

This clone is classed as medium-sized by frequency. The CDR3 reads CSELSGGAGSYNEQFF. Incomplete CDR3 DNA: TGCAGCGAACTTAGCGGGGGGGCTGGTTCCTACAATGAG. V and J are TRBV29-1 and TRBJ2-1; TRBD2 agrees at 11 bases. The read terminates 3 residues before the CDR3 end, so the remaining end is supplied by the germline J gene. The CDR3 is 16 amino acids. Germline V gives CDR1 SQVTM, CDR2 ANQGSEA. J gave up 1 base and V 7 bases, and 9 bases lay outside the gene matches.